This T cell receptor beta chain was profiled in a study of cytomegalovirus exposure and HLA in healthy donors. Study-wide points: Approximately 17,000 TCR beta sequences were associated with HLA alleles at 0.05 false discovery rate in a later analysis.

With regard to this clone: What it recognizes is unknown.

The PCR was carried out with 60 Vbeta primers and 13 Jbeta primers. Repertoires were generated with immunoSEQ multiplex PCR, while TCRdb's copy carries only in-frame clones and drops some. The sample holds some 160,000 clones, 70% to 85% seen once. The TCR was taken from a man aged 50 to 60 in good health and CMV-seropositive. Sequenced sample: PBMCs.

The CDR3 nucleotides read TGTGCCAGCAGTTTATATCGGACACACGGTCCCGGAAAGGCTTTCTTT. As protein: CASSLYRTHGPGKAFF. The chain couples TRBV27 to TRBJ1-1; D may be TRBD1 (5 bases). V was shortened by 1 base and J by 11 bases, with 23 bases between the two germline ends. The CDR3 sequence is 16 residues long. The germline V gene has CDR1 MNHEY and CDR2 SMNVEV (reference sequence).